Below, 27 T cell receptor beta chains from the same sample are listed, as sequenced in a study of T cells in Graves' hyperthyroidism and ophthalmopathy. Amplification of TCR beta CDR3 regions was performed using RNA transcripts as template. The HTBI primer set served for first-round RT-PCR of the TCR CDR3. A single record per CDR3 protein comes from TCRdb applying MiXCR to the multiplex PCR reads. The sample consists of 150,000 to 200,000 distinct CDR3 sequences, approximately 9% of them appearing once. Material: blood. These receptors were obtained from a woman under 30 with Graves' hyperthyroidism that later progressed to Graves' ophthalmopathy.

This clonotype was seen many times. V is TRBV2 and J is TRBJ1-4, with D perhaps matching TRBD1 (6 bases). Germline assignment: CDR1 SNHLY and CDR2 FYNNEI. The CDR3 covers 16 residues. V was cut by 0 bases and J by 4 bases, with 12 bases left in between. CDR3 DNA sequence: TGTGCCAGCAGTGAAGCGTTGGGGACAAATAATGAAAAACTGTTTTTT. Residues: CASSEALGTNNEKLFF.

The table lists this clonotype with a few counts. The chain has TRBV7-9 and TRBJ2-1; 9 bases map to TRBD2. The germline V gene has CDR1 SEHNR and CDR2 FQNEAQ (reference sequence). The trim removed 8 bases at V and 0 bases at J, leaving 11 bases unmatched. The length of the CDR3 is 17 residues. The DNA for the CDR3 is TGTGCCAGCGGCTCGAGCGGGGGGTCAAGCTCCTACAATGAGCAGTTCTTC. Its translation is CASGSSGGSSSYNEQFF.

The rearrangement joins TRBV20-1 to TRBJ2-7; a possible D gene is TRBD1 (5 bases). CDR1 and CDR2 (germline): DFQATT, SNEGSKA (reference sequence). The CDR3 runs to 12 residues. V was shortened by 0 bases and J by 5 bases, with 8 bases between the two germline ends. The CDR3 DNA sequence: TGCAGTGCTAGAGATGGGGCGGACGAGCAGTACTTC. Translating it yields CSARDGADEQYF.

CDR3 nucleotide sequence: TGTGCCAGCAGCTCTTATCGGGGAAGGAACACCGGGGAGCTGTTTTTT. This codes for CASSSYRGRNTGELFF. The chain is built from TRBV7-2 and TRBJ2-2; a weak D match, TRBD2 (5 bases). V shed 4 bases and J shed 1 base, with 13 bases lying between them. CDR1 and CDR2 from the germline V gene are SGHTA and FQGNSA. CDR3 size: 16 residues. Full variable domain (rest looked up from reference TRBV7-2 and TRBJ2-2): GAGVSQSPSNKVTEKGKDVELRCDPISGHTALYWYRQSLGQGLEFLIYFQGNSAPDKSGLPSDRFSAERTGGSVSTLTIQRTQQEDSAVYLCASSSYRGRNTGELFFGEGSRLTVL.

This clonotype was detected ten times or more. The chain recombines TRBV7-9 with TRBJ1-1; 9 positions agree with TRBD1. V shed 3 bases, J shed 0 bases, and the junction held 2 bases outside the gene matches. CDR3 length equals 15 residues. CDR1 and CDR2 from the germline V gene are SEHNR and FQNEAQ (reference sequence). For the CDR3, the DNA is TGTGCCAGCAGCTTGAACAGGGGGCTGAACACTGAAGCTTTCTTT. Amino acid sequence: CASSLNRGLNTEAFF.

There are a few counts of this clonotype. The gene calls are TRBV9 and TRBJ2-2; D perhaps matches TRBD2 (6 bases). The V end lost 1 base, the J end lost 7 bases, and 23 bases lay between the germline ends. This CDR3 contains 18 residues. Germline V CDR1 and CDR2: SGDLS, YYNGEE. CDR3 sequence reads: CASSVKRRGPFYDGELFF. The DNA for the CDR3 is TGTGCCAGCAGCGTAAAACGGAGGGGCCCCTTTTACGACGGGGAGCTGTTTTTT.

This clonotype appeared a few times. The chain's CDR3 is CASSQDRGGTSETQYF. The CDR3 DNA reads TGTGCCAGCAGCCAAGATCGCGGGGGAACATCAGAGACCCAGTACTTC. The chain links TRBV4-2 to TRBJ2-5; TRBD2 matches at 7 bases. Germline assignment: CDR1 LGHNA and CDR2 YNFKEQ. CDR3 length: 16 amino acids. Losses at the gene ends were 0 bases for V and 4 bases for J; bases not matched to a gene: 8.

This clonotype has ten or more counts. This chain joins TRBV2 and TRBJ2-3, with 12 bases aligning to TRBD1. The trim removed 6 bases at V and 6 bases at J, leaving 4 bases unmatched. Germline V CDR1 and CDR2: SNHLY, FYNNEI. The CDR3 is made up of 14 amino acids. The CDR3 sequence is CASRGTGGPDTQYF. The CDR3 region has the DNA TGTGCCAGCAGGGGGACAGGGGGCCCGGATACGCAGTATTTT.

This clonotype was seen repeatedly, ten times or more. The V gene is TRBV30, the J gene TRBJ2-1, with a possible D match to TRBD2 (5 bases). Trimming left V 3 bases short and J 2 bases short, with 14 bases between. Germline V gene data show CDR1 as GTSNPN and CDR2 as SVGIG (reference sequence). This CDR3 is built from 15 residues. The CDR3 bases are TGTGCCTGGAGGTTCGAGGGCACTACCTACAATGAGCAGTTCTTC. Its translation is CAWRFEGTTYNEQFF.

This clonotype has a count of ten or more. The V and J genes are TRBV7-9 and TRBJ1-1, with D possibly matching TRBD1 (6 bases). This CDR3 is built from 14 residues. V gave up 2 bases and J gave up 4 bases, with 11 bases separating them. Germline V lookup: CDR1 SEHNR, CDR2 FQNEAQ (reference sequence). The CDR3, as DNA: TGTGCCAGCAGCTTACCCCCGGGGGCCACTGAAGCTTTCTTT. The encoded protein is CASSLPPGATEAFF.

This clonotype was seen at least ten times. V and J are TRBV12-3 or TRBV12-4 and TRBJ1-6; D remains ambiguous. V lost 2 bases to trimming and J lost 6 bases, with 2 bases between them. The CDR3 totals 12 residues. The CDR3 nucleotides read TGTGCCAGCAGTTTAAGTAATTCACCCCTCCACTTT. Protein product: CASSLSNSPLHF.

This clonotype was seen repeatedly, ten times or more. The V gene is TRBV11-3, the J gene TRBJ2-5, with D uncertain. This CDR3 comprises 15 residues. Trimming stripped 1 base from V and 1 base from J, with 10 bases between. Germline CDR1 is SGHNT and CDR2 is YENEEA. The CDR3 loop reads CASSLGAGLQETQYF. CDR3 bases: TGTGCCAGCAGCTTAGGGGCAGGCCTCCAAGAGACCCAGTACTTC.

This clonotype appeared many times. The chain recombines TRBV20-1 with TRBJ2-1; tentative D call: TRBD1 (5 bases). Trimming pared 6 bases from V and 8 bases from J, leaving 20 bases between. Germline V gene sequence: CDR1 DFQATT, CDR2 SNEGSKA (reference sequence). This CDR3 spans 14 amino acids. The DNA for the CDR3 is TGCAGTGCCAAAGGGGCCCAGTTTGTGTATGAGCAGTTCTTC. Its translation is CSAKGAQFVYEQFF.

This clonotype was detected many times. The chain carries TRBV20-1 and TRBJ2-7; D uncertain. The length of the CDR3 is 12 residues. Germline loops: CDR1 DFQATT, CDR2 SNEGSKA (reference sequence). V dropped 4 bases and J dropped 3 bases, with 10 bases sitting between them. CDR3 DNA sequence: TGCAGTGCTACCCCGGACCACTACGAGCAGTACTTC. Its protein product is CSATPDHYEQYF.

This clonotype has at least ten counts. The chain has TRBV20-1 and TRBJ1-5, with D hard to call. Germline CDR1 reads DFQATT; CDR2 reads SNEGSKA (reference sequence). There are 12 residues in the CDR3. V was shortened by 3 bases and J by 4 bases, with 7 bases between the two germline ends. This chain's CDR3 is CSASRRNQPQHF. DNA for the CDR3: TGCAGTGCTAGCAGACGGAATCAGCCCCAGCATTTT.

This clonotype was observed many times. The chain recombines TRBV6-1 with TRBJ2-5; 8 bases fit TRBD2. The CDR3 sequence is 16 residues long. The germline V gene encodes CDR1 MNHNS and CDR2 SASEGT. V lost 6 bases and J lost 2; bases outside the gene matches: 11. CDR3 DNA sequence: TGTGCCAGCAGAAGCGTAAGCGGGGGCTTACAAGAGACCCAGTACTTC. Amino acids: CASRSVSGGLQETQYF.

This clonotype was counted many times. The rearrangement links TRBV10-2 to TRBJ1-1; a weak D match, TRBD1 (6 bases). This CDR3 has 15 residues. V was clipped by 2 bases and J by 1 base, with 11 bases between them. Germline-derived CDR1 and CDR2 are WSHSY and SAAADI. The CDR3 reads CASSEDQGSNTEAFF. CDR3 bases: TGCGCCAGCAGTGAGGACCAGGGGTCGAACACTGAAGCTTTCTTT.

This clonotype occurred many times. The chain uses TRBV12-3 or TRBV12-4 and TRBJ1-1; D gene ambiguous. The CDR3 has 12 residues. V was trimmed by 3 bases and J by 8 bases, leaving 10 bases between them. The CDR3: CASSFVLQEAFF. Here the CDR3 DNA reads TGTGCCAGCAGTTTTGTCTTACAGGAAGCTTTCTTT.

This clonotype was seen many times. The chain links TRBV6-1 to TRBJ1-3; no definite D call. The V gene lost 6 bases and the J gene lost 2 bases, with 11 bases spanning the gap. Germline assignment: CDR1 MNHNS and CDR2 SASEGT. The CDR3 totals 14 residues. For the CDR3, the DNA is TGTGCCAGCAGGGTAAACATAGCTGGAAACACCATATATTTT. Its translation: CASRVNIAGNTIYF.

This chain uses TRBV29-1 with TRBJ2-1, with 7 positions matching TRBD2. The germline V gene has CDR1 SQVTM and CDR2 ANQGSEA. CDR3 length: 10 amino acids. V was pared by 1 base and J by 15 bases, with 3 bases of the junction left unmatched. The CDR3 DNA is TGCAGCGTTGAAGGGGGGGGGGGGTTCTTC. It yields the protein CSVEGGGGFF.

This clonotype was counted many times. CDR3 bases: TGTGCCACCAGCAGCATATTTCAGAACACTGAAGCTTTCTTT. As protein: CATSSIFQNTEAFF. J is TRBJ1-1 and V is TRBV15; the D is unclear. Trimming cost V 3 bases and J 1 base, with 9 bases left between them. The germline V gene encodes CDR1 LNHNV and CDR2 YYDKDF (reference sequence). The CDR3 has 14 amino acids.

This clonotype was picked up many times. In DNA, the CDR3 is TGTGCCAGCAGCCTCCTGGCACAGGGGCAATCTGGCTACACCTTC. This translates into CASSLLAQGQSGYTF. The rearrangement joins TRBV2 to TRBJ1-2; the match to TRBD1 covers 7 bases. CDR1 SNHLY and CDR2 FYNNEI come from the germline V gene. V lost 6 bases and J lost 7; bases outside the gene matches: 14. This CDR3 spans 15 amino acids.

Worth noting for this clonotype: Germline is not matched at one junction end, which may reflect a read error. The chain couples TRBV7-9 to TRBJ1-3; the D is unclear. This CDR3 spans 13 amino acids. Germline-derived CDR1 and CDR2 are SEHNR and FQNEAQ (reference sequence). The CDR3 nucleotides are TGTGCCAGCAGCATCAATATTGGAAACACCGTATATTTT. Protein: CASSINIGNTVYF. Combining the CDR3 with reference TRBV7-9 and TRBJ1-3 gives the whole variable domain DTGVSQNPRHKITKRGQNVTFRCDPISEHNRLYWYRQTLGQGPEFLTYFQNEAQLEKSRLLSDRFSAERPKGSFSTLEIQRTEQGDSAMYLCASSINIGNTVYFGEGSWLTVV.

Many counts were recorded for this clonotype. The gene calls are TRBV6-1 and TRBJ2-7; D is perhaps TRBD1 (6 bases). Between the trimmed V and J ends, which lost 3 bases and 2 bases, there was a span of 17 bases. Germline V lookup: CDR1 MNHNS, CDR2 SASEGT. The CDR3 totals 16 residues. CDR3 bases: TGTGCCAGCAGTGACAGTAAACAGGGAAAACCCTACGAGCAGTACTTC. Translating it yields CASSDSKQGKPYEQYF.

This clonotype was picked up many times. Sequence at one end of the junction differs from germline and may be a read error. The chain employs TRBV7-3 and TRBJ1-2, with D possibly matching TRBD1 (6 bases). The CDR3 is 13 residues long. CDR1 is SGHTA and CDR2 is FQGTGA in the germline V gene. CDR3 DNA sequence: TGTGCCAGCAGCATAACAGGGACCCGTGGCTACACCTTC. Translated: CASSITGTRGYTF.

This clonotype has at least ten counts. The chain combines TRBV7-6 with TRBJ2-7; D gene ambiguous. V lost 1 base to trimming and J lost 3 bases, with 7 bases between them. The CDR3 sequence is 13 residues long. Germline V gives CDR1 SGHVS, CDR2 FNYEAQ. CDR3 sequence (DNA): TGTGCCAGCAGCTTAGAACAATACTACGAGCAGTACTTC. Protein sequence: CASSLEQYYEQYF.

This clonotype was recorded many times. This chain joins TRBV20-1 and TRBJ1-1; D is possibly TRBD1 (6 bases). The CDR3 is 14 amino acids. The germline V gene encodes CDR1 DFQATT and CDR2 SNEGSKA (reference sequence). Deletions cut 7 bases from V and 1 base from J, with 16 bases between. The CDR3 DNA reads as TGCAGTGGAGATCGGGACACAACGAACACTGAAGCTTTCTTT. It encodes CSGDRDTTNTEAFF.